The rows below give T cell receptor beta chains drawn from one sample of a study of early T cells in non-severe SARS-CoV-2 infection. One entry per CDR3 protein, called by TCRdb with MiXCR from the 5' RACE reads. In the table there are around 61,000 distinct CDR3 sequences, roughly 13% of which are singletons. Sequenced material: whole blood. The receptors stem from an adult who was a healthcare worker with PCR-confirmed SARS-CoV-2 infection or an uninfected control (not recorded which). Both conserved end residues are part of each CDR3. A D gene is named only where the DNA matches it firmly. For some rows the clone size is stated as once, few or many, or as a class when expanded; others skip it.

d_call j_call clone_size v_call cdr3_nt cdr3_aa
. TRBJ2-7 many TRBV24-1 TGTGCCACCAGTGATTGGGGGAACTACGAGCAGTACTTC CATSDWGNYEQYF
TRBD1 TRBJ1-1 . TRBV12-3/TRBV12-4 TGTGCCAGCAGTTTACGGGACAGGGGGCAAGCTTTCTTT CASSLRDRGQAFF
TRBD1 TRBJ2-3 many TRBV7-9 TGTGCCAGCAGCACGACGACAGGGGGCGCATTAGATACGCAGTATTTT CASSTTTGGALDTQYF
TRBD2 TRBJ2-2 many TRBV7-2 TGTGCCAGCTTACCGGGACTAGGGTCTGCCGGGGAGCTGTTTTTT CASLPGLGSAGELFF
. TRBJ2-4 many TRBV18 TGTGCCAGCTCATCACGACGGGGTGGCCCTGACATTCAGTACTTC CASSSRRGGPDIQYF
. TRBJ1-6 many TRBV7-9 TGTGCCAGCAGCCATACCTCCCTGGGCTCCCGTTCACCCCTCCACTTT CASSHTSLGSRSPLHF
TRBD2 TRBJ2-2 many TRBV7-6 TGTGCCAGCAGCTTCTCCACTAGCGGGGTCCACACCGGGGAGCTGTTTTTT CASSFSTSGVHTGELFF
. TRBJ2-1 few TRBV12-3/TRBV12-4 TGTGCCAGCAGATCGCACAATGAGCAGTTCTTC CASRSHNEQFF
. TRBJ2-2 many TRBV5-1 TGCGCCAGCAGCTTGATTGGCTACTACACCGGGGAGCTGTTTTTT CASSLIGYYTGELFF
. TRBJ2-7 many TRBV9 TGTGCCAGCAGCCTGAGGGGCCAAGATTACGAGCAGTACTTC CASSLRGQDYEQYF
. TRBJ1-5 many TRBV5-6 TGTGCCAGCAGCTTGTATCTCTCGCACTGGCCCCAGCATTTT CASSLYLSHWPQHF
. TRBJ2-7 many TRBV29-1 TGCAGCGTTACCCTTAATTCCAGGGCCTCCTCCTACGAGCAGTACTTC CSVTLNSRASSYEQYF
. TRBJ2-3 many TRBV24-1 TGTGCCACCAGCCCCAGGGGACCAGATACGCAGTATTTT CATSPRGPDTQYF
TRBD1 TRBJ1-1 . TRBV7-3 TGTGCCAGCAGCTCCACAGGGGGCGCGAGGACTGAAGCTTTCTTT CASSSTGGARTEAFF
. TRBJ2-1 . TRBV28 TGTGCCAGCAGTCGCCCCTTTAATGAGCAGTTCTTC CASSRPFNEQFF
. TRBJ2-4 . TRBV15 TGTGCCACCAGCAGAGGCGAGATAATACGGCAAAACATTCAGTACTTC CATSRGEIIRQNIQYF
. TRBJ2-1 many TRBV6-5 TGTGCCAGCAGTTACTCGAATCTAGGTAACAATGAGCAGTTCTTC CASSYSNLGNNEQFF
TRBD1 TRBJ2-1 many TRBV2 TGTGCCAGCAGTGGAGGGGACAGGGGCTCCCTGAGCTCCTACAATGAGCAGTTCTTC CASSGGDRGSLSSYNEQFF
. TRBJ2-4 . TRBV7-8 TGTGCCAGCACCCTACAAGGGGAGGGGGTGGCCAAAAACATTCAGTACTTC CASTLQGEGVAKNIQYF
TRBD1 TRBJ1-3 few TRBV7-9 TGTGCCAGCAGGGAACGGACAGGGAAGGACACCATATATTTT CASRERTGKDTIYF
. TRBJ1-6 . TRBV2 TGTGCCAGCGGGAAACGTGGGAGGGATCGTGGCTCACCCCTCCACTTT CASGKRGRDRGSPLHF
TRBD2 TRBJ2-5 . TRBV5-1 TGCGCCAGCAGCTTATGGGGGACTAGCGGACAAGAGACCCAGTACTTC CASSLWGTSGQETQYF
TRBD2 TRBJ2-3 few TRBV5-4 TGTGCCAGCAGCCGGACTAGCGGGAGGTCAGATACGCAGTATTTT CASSRTSGRSDTQYF
. TRBJ2-1 many TRBV23-1 TGCGCCAGCAGTCATTCACAAGACAGCTACAATGAGCAGTTCTTC CASSHSQDSYNEQFF
. TRBJ1-1 few TRBV7-9 TGTGCCAGCAGCTTATTTTCAGGGTTAGGTGGTTACACTGAAGCTTTCTTT CASSLFSGLGGYTEAFF
TRBD1 TRBJ1-2 . TRBV7-2 TGTGCCAGCAGCTTAGATGGGACAGGCCTCTCCCCTACCTTC CASSLDGTGLSPTF
. TRBJ2-3 many TRBV12-3/TRBV12-4 TGTGCCAGCAGTTTCCCGCCACAGGCGAACACAGATACGCAGTATTTT CASSFPPQANTDTQYF
. TRBJ2-3 few TRBV19 TGTGCCAGTAGTATATATAAGGCACCCTCAGGAGATACGCAGTATTTT CASSIYKAPSGDTQYF
. TRBJ1-1 few TRBV14 TGTGCCAGCAGCCAGCTCTCTTCTGAAGCTTTCTTT CASSQLSSEAFF
TRBD2 TRBJ2-3 . TRBV6-5 TGTGCCAGCAGTGTGGGACTAGCCGCAGATACGCAGTATTTT CASSVGLAADTQYF
. TRBJ2-1 . TRBV5-1 TGCGCCAGCAGGCCCGGGACTCGAGAATACAATGAGCAGTTCTTC CASRPGTREYNEQFF
TRBD1 TRBJ2-7 . TRBV29-1 TGCAGCGCCGCGGGACAGGGAAGAGGCGAGCAGTACTTC CSAAGQGRGEQYF
. TRBJ1-3 many TRBV3-1 TGTGCCAGCACCCGCGGCACGGCGGACACCATATATTTT CASTRGTADTIYF
TRBD2 TRBJ2-1 many TRBV12-3/TRBV12-4 TGTGCCAGCAGAAGGGGACTAGCGGACTACAATGAGCAGTTCTTC CASRRGLADYNEQFF
. TRBJ1-1 few TRBV6-2/TRBV6-3 TGTGCCAGCAGTCCCTCCGCGCAGAACACTGAAGTTTTCTTT CASSPSAQNTEVFF
TRBD1 TRBJ1-6 many TRBV9 TGTGCCAGCAGTCAATCGGGACAGGGGTATTCACCCCTCCACTTT CASSQSGQGYSPLHF
TRBD1 TRBJ1-1 . TRBV5-4 TGTGCCAGCAGCCGACCGACAGGGACGAAGGCTGAAGCTTTCTTT CASSRPTGTKAEAFF
TRBD1 TRBJ2-1 many TRBV27 TGTGCCACCTGGGGACAGGGGGCATCCTACAATGAGCAGTTCTTC CATWGQGASYNEQFF
. TRBJ2-2 many TRBV12-3/TRBV12-4 TGTGCCAGCAGTGCACCTCTGGAGCTGTTTTTT CASSAPLELFF
TRBD1 TRBJ1-2 many TRBV12-3/TRBV12-4 TGTGCCAGCAGTCTGGGGACAGGGGGCGCGGGAGGCTACACCTTC CASSLGTGGAGGYTF
. TRBJ2-1 many TRBV5-4 TGTGCCAGCAGCTTGGGATGGGGGGATTCCAATGAGCAGTTCTTC CASSLGWGDSNEQFF
. TRBJ2-1 many TRBV29-1 TGCAGCGCCCGAGGGAGTCTCAACAGCTCCTACAATGAGCAGTTCTTC CSARGSLNSSYNEQFF
. TRBJ2-1 . TRBV2 TGTGCCAGCACCGAGAGGCCTACAAGCCGCAATGAGCAGTTCTTC CASTERPTSRNEQFF
. TRBJ2-3 many TRBV24-1 TGTGCCACCAGTGCGCCCGCATCGGCTAGCACAGATACGCAGTATTTT CATSAPASASTDTQYF
. TRBJ2-2 many TRBV28 TGTGCCAGCAGCCCATCCGGGACAAAGGGGGAGCTGTTTTTT CASSPSGTKGELFF